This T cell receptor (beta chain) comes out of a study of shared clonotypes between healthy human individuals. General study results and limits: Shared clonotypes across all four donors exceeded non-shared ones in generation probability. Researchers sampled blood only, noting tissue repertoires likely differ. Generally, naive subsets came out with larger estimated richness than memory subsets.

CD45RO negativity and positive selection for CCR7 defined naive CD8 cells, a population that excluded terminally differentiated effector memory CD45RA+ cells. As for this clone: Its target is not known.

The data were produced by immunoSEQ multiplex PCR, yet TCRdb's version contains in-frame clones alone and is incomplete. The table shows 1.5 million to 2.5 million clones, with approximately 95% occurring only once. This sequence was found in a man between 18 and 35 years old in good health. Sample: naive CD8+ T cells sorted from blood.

CDR3 loop: CASSEAIISGNTIYF. CDR3 bases: TGTGCCAGCAGTGAAGCGATCATCTCTGGAAACACCATATATTTT. The rearrangement joins TRBV2 to TRBJ1-3, with no clear D. This CDR3 spans 15 amino acids. V was pared by 0 bases and J by 0 bases, with 6 bases between. Germline V lookup: CDR1 SNHLY, CDR2 FYNNEI. Together with reference TRBV2 and TRBJ1-3, the CDR3 gives the full variable domain: EPEVTQTPSHQVTQMGQEVILRCVPISNHLYFYWYRQILGQKVEFLVSFYNNEISEKSEIFDDQFSVERPDGSNFTLKIRSTKLEDSAMYFCASSEAIISGNTIYFGEGSWLTVV.